What follows describes a single TCR beta chain. This sample is part of a study of blood T cell repertoires in COVID-19. On the study more broadly: Recovered Cohort 3 donors showed two negative PCRs, clearance, or symptom resolution.

Participants were aged about 18 to 100 years from around 24 US areas. Germline V gene data show CDR1 as MNHNS and CDR2 as SASEGT. This CDR3 has 16 residues. The V gene end was trimmed by 3 bases and the J gene end by 2 bases; junction bases not matched to a gene: 4. Original analysis: Estimated nucleated cell counts came from reference gene primer amplification. Method: immunoSEQ multiplex PCR; TCRdb's copy keeps in-frame clones and lacks some. From that table come the V and J calls and clone size; the DNA was used to work out D and trimming. Of about 170,000 clones in the sample, 65% to 80% are singletons; the top ten hold around 20%.

J is TRBJ2-1 and V is TRBV6-1; the match to TRBD2 covers 10 bases. Source material: PBMCs or T cells enriched from blood (not recorded which). This clonotype was obtained from a woman in her 70s in a cohort exposed to, infected with or recovered from COVID-19 (not recorded which). CDR3 nucleotides: TGTGCCAGCAGTGATCCGGGACTAGCGCCCTACAATGAGCAGTTCTTC. This codes for CASSDPGLAPYNEQFF.